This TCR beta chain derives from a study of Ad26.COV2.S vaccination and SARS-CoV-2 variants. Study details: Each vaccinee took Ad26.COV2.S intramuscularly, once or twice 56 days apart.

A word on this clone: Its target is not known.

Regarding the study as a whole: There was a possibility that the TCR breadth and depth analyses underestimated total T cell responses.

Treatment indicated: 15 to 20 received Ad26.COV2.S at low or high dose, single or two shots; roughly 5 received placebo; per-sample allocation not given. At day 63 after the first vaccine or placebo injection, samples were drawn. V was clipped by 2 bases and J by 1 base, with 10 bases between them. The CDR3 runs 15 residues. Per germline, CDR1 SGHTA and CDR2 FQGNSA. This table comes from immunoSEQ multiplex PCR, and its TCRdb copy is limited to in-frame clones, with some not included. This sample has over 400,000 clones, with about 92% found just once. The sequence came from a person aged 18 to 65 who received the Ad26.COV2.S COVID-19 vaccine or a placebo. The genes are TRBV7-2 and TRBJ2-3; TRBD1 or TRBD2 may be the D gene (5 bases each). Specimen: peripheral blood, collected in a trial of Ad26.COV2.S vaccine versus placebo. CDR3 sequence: CASSLRQGRTDTQYF. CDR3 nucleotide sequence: TGTGCCAGCAGCTTACGTCAGGGACGCACAGATACGCAGTATTTT.